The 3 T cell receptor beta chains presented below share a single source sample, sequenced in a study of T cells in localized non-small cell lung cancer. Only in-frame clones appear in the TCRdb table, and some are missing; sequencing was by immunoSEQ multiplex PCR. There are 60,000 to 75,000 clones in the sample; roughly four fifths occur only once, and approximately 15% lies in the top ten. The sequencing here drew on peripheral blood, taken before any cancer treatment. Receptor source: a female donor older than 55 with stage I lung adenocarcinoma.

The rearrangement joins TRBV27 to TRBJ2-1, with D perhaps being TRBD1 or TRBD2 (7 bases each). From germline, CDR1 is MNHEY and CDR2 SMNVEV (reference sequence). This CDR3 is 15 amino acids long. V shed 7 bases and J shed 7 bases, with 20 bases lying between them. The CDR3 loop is CASNMGGPRGNEQFF. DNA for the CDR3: TGTGCCAGCAACATGGGAGGGCCCAGGGGGAATGAGCAGTTCTTC.

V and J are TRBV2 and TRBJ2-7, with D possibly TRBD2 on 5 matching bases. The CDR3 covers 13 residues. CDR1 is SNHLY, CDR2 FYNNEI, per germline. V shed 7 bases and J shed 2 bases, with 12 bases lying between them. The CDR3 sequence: CASTQTNTYEQYF. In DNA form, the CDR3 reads TGTGCCAGCACTCAGACTAACACCTACGAGCAGTACTTC.

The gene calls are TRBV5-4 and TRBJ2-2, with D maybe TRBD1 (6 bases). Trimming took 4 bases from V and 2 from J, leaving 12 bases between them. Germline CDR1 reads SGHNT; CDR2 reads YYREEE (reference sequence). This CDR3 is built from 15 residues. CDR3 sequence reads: CASSIPTGNTGELFF. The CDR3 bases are TGTGCCAGCAGCATCCCGACAGGAAACACCGGGGAGCTGTTTTTT.